A single T cell receptor beta chain is shown here with its context. Antigen: not known. These data are taken from a study of shared clonotypes between healthy human individuals. Study-wide results and caveats: Having only a few donors restricted how much genetic and exposure-history diversity was captured. For naive CD4 cells, around 5.1% of clonotypes were shared across four donors. It was the non-shared clonotypes that had lower generation probabilities than clonotypes shared by all four donors.

As originally analysed: Owing to the provision of junction-only sequences devoid of quality scores by immunoSEQ, filtering differed. The data were produced by immunoSEQ multiplex PCR, yet TCRdb's version contains in-frame clones alone and is incomplete. The D gene and trimming were derived from the DNA, and the V and J assignments and clone size from that table. Of some 2,500,000 clones in the sample, roughly 93% were seen once. Trimming took off 2 bases at V and 2 bases at J, with 10 bases between the two ends. The germline gives CDR1 SGDLS, CDR2 YYNGEE. The CDR3 sequence is 14 residues long. The source is a man aged 18 to 30 in good health. Some clones in this sample may be carry-over from other donors' samples. The specimen was naive CD4+ T cells from PBMCs. As to subset: CD45RA+ positively selected. The J gene is TRBJ2-5, the V gene TRBV9; a weak D match, TRBD2 (7 bases). CDR3 residues: CASSVRGAQETQYF. As DNA, the CDR3 is TGTGCCAGCAGCGTCCGGGGGGCACAAGAGACCCAGTACTTC.